The 27 T cell receptor beta chains given below trace back to one sample, sequenced in a study of T cell changes during pregnancy in multiple sclerosis (dated by TCRdb to about 2019). The library relied on the immunoSEQ multiplex PCR assay. Imported from immuneACCESS, the table was reduced by TCRdb to in-frame sequences with V and J called. These copies leave out some clones; in studies compared against another copy, an unresolved V gene accounts for under half, and the cause of the remainder is not known. Here the sample has approximately 84,000 clones; 85% to 95% occur a single time. The leading ten clones occupy about 2.5% of the sample. This specimen was peripheral blood, taken in the third trimester of pregnancy. Receptor source: a female donor with multiple sclerosis, enrolled in a pregnancy study.

The chain links TRBV5-6 to TRBJ2-7; TRBD1 aligns across 10 bases. CDR3 size: 15 residues. Germline V gene data show CDR1 as SGHDT and CDR2 as YYEEEE. V lost 4 bases and J lost 2; bases outside the gene matches: 6. The CDR3: CASSPPGQGTYEQYF. The CDR3 DNA reads as TGTGCCAGCAGCCCCCCGGGACAGGGGACCTACGAGCAGTACTTC.

The J gene is TRBJ1-1, the V gene TRBV5-3, with 7 bases identical to TRBD1. TRBV5-3 is given ORF status, its function remaining uncertain. V lost 3 bases, J lost 4 bases, and 15 bases stayed unmatched. This CDR3 spans 17 amino acids. The CDR3, as DNA: TGTGCCAGAAGCTGGGAGACAGGGCTCGGAGGTTGCACTGAAGCTTTCTTT. Its translation: CARSWETGLGGCTEAFF.

This chain uses TRBV5-6 with TRBJ2-4; D might be TRBD1 (6 bases). Per germline, CDR1 SGHDT and CDR2 YYEEEE. V lost 4 bases and J lost 9, with 14 bases in between. The CDR3 runs 13 residues. The CDR3 protein is CASSHRDHSIQYF. Written as DNA, the CDR3 is TGTGCCAGCAGCCACAGGGATCATAGCATTCAGTACTTC.

The V and J genes are TRBV5-5 and TRBJ1-3, with D uncertain. The V gene's germline CDR1 is SGHKS and CDR2 YYEKEE (reference sequence). CDR3 size: 15 residues. The V end lost 4 bases, the J end lost 2 bases, and 13 bases lay between the germline ends. The CDR3 DNA sequence: TGTGCCAGCAGCACAGCCCCAGATACTGGAAACACCATATATTTT. Its protein product is CASSTAPDTGNTIYF.

The chain couples TRBV5-6 to TRBJ2-7, with D tentatively TRBD1 (5 bases). Germline CDR1 reads SGHDT; CDR2 reads YYEEEE. The CDR3 runs to 15 residues. V was pared by 2 bases and J by 7 bases, with 19 bases between. In DNA form, the CDR3 reads TGTGCCAGCAGCTTAGGGCCCAGGGCGCTAGGGGAGCAGTACTTC. It encodes CASSLGPRALGEQYF.

The CDR3 loop reads CASNPRDVTDTQYF. The CDR3 bases are TGTGCCAGCAACCCCCGGGATGTGACAGATACGCAGTATTTT. The V gene is TRBV6-5, the J gene TRBJ2-3, with D possibly matching TRBD2 (5 bases). Germline values: CDR1 MNHEY, CDR2 SVGAGI. Trimming removed 7 bases at V and 3 bases at J, with 14 bases between. The CDR3 has 14 residues.

This CDR3 is CASSYIARRDEKLFF. CDR3 sequence (DNA): TGTGCCAGCAGTTACATCGCACGACGGGATGAAAAACTGTTTTTT. The chain is built from TRBV6-6 and TRBJ1-4; D is undetermined. This CDR3 comprises 15 residues. CDR1 and CDR2 (germline): MNHNY, SVGAGI (reference sequence). The ends were cut back, 2 bases at V and 6 bases at J, with 13 bases in the middle.

The V and J genes are TRBV7-9 and TRBJ1-2, with unresolved D. Germline V gene data show CDR1 as SEHNR and CDR2 as FQNEAQ (reference sequence). The CDR3 length is 15 residues. V was cut by 5 bases and J by 4 bases, with 17 bases left in between. The CDR3: CASSGEGLLIYGYTF. The CDR3, as DNA: TGTGCCAGCAGCGGAGAGGGCCTTTTGATCTATGGCTACACCTTC.

The rearrangement joins TRBV5-1 to TRBJ1-6; D is possibly TRBD1 (5 bases). The V gene's germline CDR1 is SGHRS and CDR2 YFSETQ. Trimming removed 2 bases from V and 8 bases from J, with 14 bases in between. There are 15 residues in the CDR3. The CDR3 DNA reads as TGCGCCAGCAGCTTTCTCCAGGGCCTGGATTCACCCCTCCACTTT. Translation gives CASSFLQGLDSPLHF. Full variable domain (remainder filled in from reference TRBV5-1 and TRBJ1-6): KAGVTQTPRYLIKTRGQQVTLSCSPISGHRSVSWYQQTPGQGLQFLFEYFSETQRNKGNFPGRFSGRQFSNSRSEMNVSTLELGDSALYLCASSFLQGLDSPLHFGNGTRLTVT.

The genes are TRBV9 and TRBJ1-1, with D possibly being TRBD1 (5 bases). The CDR3 sequence is 15 residues long. The V gene lost 3 bases and the J gene lost 3 bases, with 15 bases spanning the gap. In germline, CDR1 is SGDLS, CDR2 YYNGEE. The CDR3 sequence: CASSEKVGRDTEAFF. Written as DNA, the CDR3 is TGTGCCAGCAGCGAGAAGGTGGGCAGGGACACTGAAGCTTTCTTT.

The J gene is TRBJ2-3, the V gene TRBV5-6; 10 bases line up with TRBD2. CDR3 length: 17 residues. Losses at the gene ends were 5 bases for V and 6 bases for J; bases not matched to a gene: 15. Germline V lookup: CDR1 SGHDT, CDR2 YYEEEE. The CDR3 loop is CASRPLGVAGGDDTQYF. CDR3 nucleotide sequence: TGTGCCAGCAGACCTCTCGGGGTAGCGGGGGGAGATGATACGCAGTATTTT.

The V gene is TRBV9, the J gene TRBJ2-7, with 7 positions matching TRBD1. The V gene end was trimmed by 8 bases and the J gene end by 7 bases; junction bases not matched to a gene: 15. CDR1 is SGDLS and CDR2 is YYNGEE in the germline V gene. The CDR3 runs 14 residues. The CDR3 protein is CASGPGTVPGEQYF. CDR3 DNA: TGTGCCAGTGGGCCCGGGACAGTCCCTGGGGAGCAGTACTTC.

The chain links TRBV5-1 to TRBJ2-2, with 9 nucleotides matching TRBD1. V dropped 3 bases and J dropped 6; count of bases not matched to a gene: 6. Germline loops: CDR1 SGHRS, CDR2 YFSETQ. The CDR3 is 15 residues long. CDR3 sequence reads: CASSSGQGGPGELFF. The CDR3 DNA reads as TGCGCCAGCAGCTCGGGACAGGGAGGGCCCGGGGAGCTGTTTTTT. Supplemented by reference TRBV5-1 and TRBJ2-2, the full variable domain reads KAGVTQTPRYLIKTRGQQVTLSCSPISGHRSVSWYQQTPGQGLQFLFEYFSETQRNKGNFPGRFSGRQFSNSRSEMNVSTLELGDSALYLCASSSGQGGPGELFFGEGSRLTVL.

This chain joins TRBV13 and TRBJ2-3, with 10 bases fitting TRBD2. Germline V gene data show CDR1 as PRHDT and CDR2 as FYEKMQ (reference sequence). V gave up 0 bases and J gave up 5 bases; unmatched junction bases: 5. The CDR3 is 16 residues long. DNA of the CDR3: TGTGCCAGCAGCTTAGGGGCTAGCGGGGGCCTAGATACGCAGTATTTT. Translated, it gives CASSLGASGGLDTQYF.

CDR3 sequence: CASSLDVWLAGQGEQFF. CDR3 bases: TGTGCCAGCAGTTTAGACGTGTGGCTAGCGGGGCAGGGTGAGCAGTTCTTC. The chain carries TRBV27 and TRBJ2-1, with 9 bases that match TRBD2. V gave up 2 bases and J gave up 9 bases; unmatched junction bases: 14. Germline V lookup: CDR1 MNHEY, CDR2 SMNVEV (reference sequence). The CDR3 runs to 17 residues.

The chain combines TRBV5-4 with TRBJ1-5; possibly TRBD1 for D (5 bases). Germline CDR1 is SGHNT and CDR2 is YYREEE (reference sequence). Trimming cost V 2 bases and J 4 bases, with 13 bases left between them. The CDR3 spans 15 residues. CDR3 sequence: CASSFGAGQNQPQHF. The CDR3 coding sequence is TGTGCCAGCAGCTTTGGGGCAGGGCAGAATCAGCCCCAGCATTTT.

The rearrangement links TRBV5-6 to TRBJ2-5, with TRBD2 as a possible D gene (6 bases). Germline V CDR1 and CDR2: SGHDT, YYEEEE. Trimming removed 3 bases from V and 4 bases from J, with 13 bases in between. This CDR3 spans 14 amino acids. CDR3 in DNA: TGTGCCAGCAGCTCGACTAGAGGGGCAGAGACCCAGTACTTC. This encodes CASSSTRGAETQYF.

This rearrangement joins TRBV6-1 to TRBJ2-1; a weak D match, TRBD2 (5 bases). V lost 5 bases, J lost 6 bases, and 14 bases lay in between. Germline lookup yields CDR1 MNHNS and CDR2 SASEGT. The CDR3 has 14 residues. Here the CDR3 reads CASSRRTGVNEQFF. The CDR3 DNA reads TGTGCCAGCAGTAGACGGACTGGGGTCAATGAGCAGTTCTTC.

CDR3 loop: CASSASHRVPYGYTF. The CDR3 nucleotides read TGTGCCAGCAGCGCCTCTCACAGGGTACCCTATGGCTACACCTTC. The chain links TRBV5-4 to TRBJ1-2; the D gene is possibly TRBD1 (6 bases). With 4 bases removed from V and 4 bases from J, the gap between germline ends came to 17 bases. Per germline, CDR1 SGHNT and CDR2 YYREEE (reference sequence). This CDR3 is built from 15 residues. The whole variable domain, remainder taken from reference TRBV5-4 and TRBJ1-2, is ETGVTQSPTHLIKTRGQQVTLRCSSQSGHNTVSWYQQALGQGPQFIFQYYREEENGRGNFPPRFSGLQFPNYSSELNVNALELDDSALYLCASSASHRVPYGYTFGSGTRLTVV.

This rearrangement joins TRBV7-2 to TRBJ2-1; TRBD1 matches at 8 bases. The V gene's germline CDR1 is SGHTA and CDR2 FQGNSA. Losses at the gene ends were 5 bases for V and 4 bases for J; bases not matched to a gene: 7. The CDR3 contains 15 residues. CDR3 coding DNA: TGTGCCAGCAGCCAGGGGGCAGGGCCGTACAATGAGCAGTTCTTC. Translated: CASSQGAGPYNEQFF. Based on the CDR3 plus reference TRBV7-2 and TRBJ2-1, the full variable domain is GAGVSQSPSNKVTEKGKDVELRCDPISGHTALYWYRQSLGQGLEFLIYFQGNSAPDKSGLPSDRFSAERTGGSVSTLTIQRTQQEDSAVYLCASSQGAGPYNEQFFGPGTRLTVL.

The V gene is TRBV5-1, the J gene TRBJ2-3; 7 bases map to TRBD1. Germline assignment: CDR1 SGHRS and CDR2 YFSETQ. V gave up 4 bases and J gave up 4 bases; unmatched junction bases: 12. The CDR3 runs 16 residues. CDR3: CASSPVGTGDSDTQYF. The CDR3 DNA sequence: TGCGCCAGCAGCCCTGTAGGAACAGGGGATTCAGATACGCAGTATTTT.

The chain uses TRBV9 and TRBJ2-3, with 7 positions matching TRBD2. With 3 bases clipped from V and 3 bases from J, the junction kept 10 bases outside the gene matches. The CDR3 has 16 residues. The germline V gene encodes CDR1 SGDLS and CDR2 YYNGEE. The CDR3 sequence: CASSATSAGGTDTQYF. In DNA form, the CDR3 reads TGTGCCAGCAGCGCCACTAGCGCGGGCGGGACAGATACGCAGTATTTT.

The rearrangement joins TRBV9 to TRBJ2-5; 9 nucleotides align to TRBD1. The CDR3 loop spans 14 amino acids. Germline loops: CDR1 SGDLS, CDR2 YYNGEE. Unmatched junction bases numbered 4, after V lost 4 bases and J lost 3 bases. The CDR3 nucleotides read TGTGCCAGCAGCACACAGGGGGCAGAAGAGACCCAGTACTTC. As protein: CASSTQGAEETQYF.

The chain carries TRBV2 and TRBJ2-5; 15 bases align to TRBD2. Germline CDR1 SNHLY, CDR2 FYNNEI. The CDR3 has 17 amino acids. Trimming cost V 7 bases and J 2 bases; bases outside gene matches: 8. The CDR3 DNA reads TGTGCCAGCAAACCGGGACTAGCGGGGGGTCAACAAGAGACCCAGTACTTC. This translates into CASKPGLAGGQQETQYF.

In its sample, this clone was seen once. This chain connects TRBV2 to TRBJ2-1; D is perhaps TRBD1 (6 bases). Germline V gene data show CDR1 as SNHLY and CDR2 as FYNNEI. V lost 10 bases and J lost 5, with 15 bases in between. The length of the CDR3 is 13 residues. The CDR3 region is CATTQGPNNEQFF. CDR3 in DNA: TGTGCCACCACCCAGGGGCCGAACAATGAGCAGTTCTTC.

V usage is TRBV7-9 and J usage is TRBJ2-3; the match to TRBD1 covers 7 bases. This CDR3 comprises 17 residues. The J segment lost 2 bases and the V segment lost 4 bases, leaving 12 bases of the junction unmatched. Germline CDR1 SEHNR, CDR2 FQNEAQ (reference sequence). CDR3 nucleotides: TGTGCCAGCAGCTCCGCGGACAGGTTTCTCTACACAGATACGCAGTATTTT. Its protein is CASSSADRFLYTDTQYF.

The rearrangement uses TRBV5-8 and TRBJ2-7, with D possibly being TRBD1 (6 bases). The CDR3 sequence is 14 residues long. Germline V gene data show CDR1 as SGHTS and CDR2 as YDEGEE. V was pared by 0 bases and J by 2 bases, with 9 bases between. CDR3 bases: TGTGCCAGCAGCTTGGCGGACAGAACCTACGAGCAGTACTTC. This sequence encodes CASSLADRTYEQYF.